This T cell receptor beta chain was documented in a study of T-cell memory formation after mild COVID-19. For the study at large: TCR clusters largely stayed donor specific.

Comments on this clonotype: Antigen: not known.

TCRdb used MiXCR to reprocess the 5' RACE reads, holding one entry per CDR3 protein. The table lists 350,000 to 500,000 distinct CDR3 sequences, around a quarter of them singletons. Notes on the study in general: The authors left the SARS-CoV-2 specificity of second-wave clones peaking on day 37 unconfirmed. Most CD4+ clones that shrank were in CM and EM, while CD8+ ones turned up in EMRA.

This clonotype originated in an adult woman who had mild COVID-19 (a few samples of this study predate the infection). Cell type and time point are not known. Sequenced sample: PBMCs or a T cell subset sorted from them (not recorded which).

The CDR3 protein is CASSHLLAGTGKTQYF. As DNA, the CDR3 is TGTGCCAGCAGCCATCTCCTAGCGGGAACAGGGAAGACCCAGTACTTC. The J gene is TRBJ2-5, the V gene TRBV14, with 9 bases matching TRBD2. Germline assignment: CDR1 SGHDN and CDR2 FVKESK. CDR3 length: 16 amino acids. After removal of 3 bases from V and 6 bases from J, the junction contained 11 bases not matched to a gene.